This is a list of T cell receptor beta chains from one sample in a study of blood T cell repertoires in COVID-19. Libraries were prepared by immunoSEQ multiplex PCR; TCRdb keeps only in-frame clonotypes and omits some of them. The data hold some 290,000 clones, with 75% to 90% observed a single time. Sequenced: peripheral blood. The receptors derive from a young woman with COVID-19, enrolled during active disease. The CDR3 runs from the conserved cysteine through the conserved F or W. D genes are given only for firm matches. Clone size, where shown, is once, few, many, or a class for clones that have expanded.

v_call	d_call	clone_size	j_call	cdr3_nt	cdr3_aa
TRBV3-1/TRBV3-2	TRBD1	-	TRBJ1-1	TGTGCCAGCAGCCCAGGGGGTATGAACACTGAAGCTTTCTTT	CASSPGGMNTEAFF
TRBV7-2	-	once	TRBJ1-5	TGTGCCAGCAGCCCAAGACAGAAGAATCAGCCCCAGCATTTT	CASSPRQKNQPQHF
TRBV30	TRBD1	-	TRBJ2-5	TGTGCCTGGAGTTCAGGGGGTTGGCAAGAGACCCAGTACTTC	CAWSSGGWQETQYF
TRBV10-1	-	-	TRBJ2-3	TGCGCCAGCAGTGAATCCAGGGGCTCCCTCACAGATACGCAGTATTTT	CASSESRGSLTDTQYF
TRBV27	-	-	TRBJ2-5	TGTGCCAGCAGTCCCGGACTTACTAAGGAGACCCAGTACTTC	CASSPGLTKETQYF
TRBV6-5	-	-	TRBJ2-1	TGTGCCAGCCGTTATGAGAAGGCGGGCAATGAGCAGTTCTTC	CASRYEKAGNEQFF
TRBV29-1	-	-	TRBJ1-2	TGCAGCGTTGAAAGCCCGGTGGTCCCTAACTATGGCTACACCTTC	CSVESPVVPNYGYTF
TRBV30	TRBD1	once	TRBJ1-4	TGTGCCTGGAGCGCCGGGACAGAACTGTTTTTT	CAWSAGTELFF
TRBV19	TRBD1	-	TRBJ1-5	TGTGCCAGTAGTGTTCCCGTTGGGACAGGCAATCAGCCCCAGCATTTT	CASSVPVGTGNQPQHF
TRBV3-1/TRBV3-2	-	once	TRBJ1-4	TGTGCCAGCAGCCAGGCCGATGTGTTGTTTTTT	CASSQADVLFF
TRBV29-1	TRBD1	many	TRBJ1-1	TGCAGCGTGGGGACAGGGGAGGGAACTGAAGCTTTCTTT	CSVGTGEGTEAFF
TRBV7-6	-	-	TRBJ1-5	TGTGCCAGCAGCCTCGAGGCAGCGCAAAATCAGCCCCAGCATTTT	CASSLEAAQNQPQHF
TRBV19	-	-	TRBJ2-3	TGTGCCAGTAGTATCAAGTCAGACACAGATACGCAGTATTTT	CASSIKSDTDTQYF
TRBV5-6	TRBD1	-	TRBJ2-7	TGTGCCAGCAGCCCGGACAGGGGGGGGCTATACGAGCAGTACTTC	CASSPDRGGLYEQYF
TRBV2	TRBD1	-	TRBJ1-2	TGTGCCAGCAGTCCCGATACAGGGGGAGTGAATGGCTACACCTTC	CASSPDTGGVNGYTF
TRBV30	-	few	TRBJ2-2	TGTGCCTGGGGACAGCGGGCGGACGGGGAGCTGTTTTTT	CAWGQRADGELFF
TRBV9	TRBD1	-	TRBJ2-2	TGTGCCAGCAGCGTAGAAGGACAGGGAAGCACCGGGGAGCTGTTTTTT	CASSVEGQGSTGELFF
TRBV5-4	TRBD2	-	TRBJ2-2	TGTGCCTGCGGACTAGCGGGAGTTGCCGGGGAGCTGTTTTTT	CACGLAGVAGELFF
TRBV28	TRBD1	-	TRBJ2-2	TGTGCCAGCAGACTGGACAGGGGAAACACCGGGGAGCTGTTTTTT	CASRLDRGNTGELFF
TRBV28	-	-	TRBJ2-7	TGTGCCAGCAGTTTTCCAGGGGACCCCTTACGGCCCACCGGGCAGCAGTACTTC	CASSFPGDPLRPTGQQYF
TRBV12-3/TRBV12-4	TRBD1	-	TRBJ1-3	TGTGCCAGCAGTCCCACACAGGGGAACACCATATATTTT	CASSPTQGNTIYF
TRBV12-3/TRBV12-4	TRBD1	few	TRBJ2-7	TGTGCCAGCAGTTTAGCCAGGGACAGTAAGTACTTC	CASSLARDSKYF
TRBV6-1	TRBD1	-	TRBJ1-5	TGTGCCAGCAGTGAATATTCAGGGGGGAATCAGCCCCAGCATTTT	CASSEYSGGNQPQHF
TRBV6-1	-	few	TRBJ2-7	TGTGCCAGCAGTGAGAGGACAGGAGGGTACGAGCAGTACTTC	CASSERTGGYEQYF
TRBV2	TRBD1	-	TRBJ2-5	TGTGCCGGACAGGGGTCCGAGACCCAGTACTTC	CAGQGSETQYF
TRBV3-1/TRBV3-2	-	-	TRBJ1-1	TGTGCCAGCAGCCAAGGCTTCCGGGATAGTAACACTGAAGCTTTCTTT	CASSQGFRDSNTEAFF
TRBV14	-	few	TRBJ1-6	TGTGCCAGCCAGGGGCGGAATTCACCCCTCCACTTT	CASQGRNSPLHF
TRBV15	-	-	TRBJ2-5	TGTGCCACCAGCAGAGATCGGAACAGGCAAGAGACCCAGTACTTC	CATSRDRNRQETQYF
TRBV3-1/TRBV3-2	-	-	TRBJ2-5	TGTGCCAGCAGCCAAACGGGAACCAACCAAGAGACCCAGTACTTC	CASSQTGTNQETQYF
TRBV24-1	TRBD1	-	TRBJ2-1	TGTGCCACCAGCGGGGACAGGGGGCAACCCCAGTACAATGAGCAGTTCTTC	CATSGDRGQPQYNEQFF
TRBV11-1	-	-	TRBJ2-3	TGTGCCACCACCGGAGGGGTCTTCACAGATACGCAGTATTTT	CATTGGVFTDTQYF
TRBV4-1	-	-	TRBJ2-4	TGCGCCAGCAGCCAAGACAGGTCCCTAGCCAAAAACATTCAGTACTTC	CASSQDRSLAKNIQYF
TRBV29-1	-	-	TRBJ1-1	TGCAGCGTCGCCCTTATGACAGAAGTAGCTTTCTTT	CSVALMTEVAFF
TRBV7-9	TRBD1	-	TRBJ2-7	TGTGCCAGCAGCTTAGAACCGGGACAGGGGATGGACGAGCAGTACTTC	CASSLEPGQGMDEQYF
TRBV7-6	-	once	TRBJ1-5	TGTGCCAGCAGCTTACGACAGCCCGAGAGTTATAGCAATCAGCCCCAGCATTTT	CASSLRQPESYSNQPQHF
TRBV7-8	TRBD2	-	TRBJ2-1	TGTGCCAGCAGCTTCCCTAGCGGGAGCAGAAATGAGCAGTTCTTC	CASSFPSGSRNEQFF
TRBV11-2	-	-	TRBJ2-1	TGTGCCAGCAGCCCCGATCGCGGGACTCACAATGAGCAGTTCTTC	CASSPDRGTHNEQFF
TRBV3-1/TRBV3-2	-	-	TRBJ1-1	TGTGCCAGCAGCCAAGGGAGACGGGAGAACACTGAAGCTTTCTTT	CASSQGRRENTEAFF
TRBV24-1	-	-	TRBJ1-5	TGTGCCACCAGTGAAGGGGGGGGTCAGCCCCAGCATTTT	CATSEGGGQPQHF
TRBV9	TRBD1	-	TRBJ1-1	TGTGCCAGCAGCGTAGCTGGGGCAGGGGGTGATGCGGTACTGAACACTGAAGCTTTCTTT	CASSVAGAGGDAVLNTEAFF
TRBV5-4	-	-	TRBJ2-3	TGTGCCAGCATCGACCGGGACTTAAACACAGATACGCAGTATTTT	CASIDRDLNTDTQYF
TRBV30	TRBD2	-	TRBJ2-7	TGTGCCTGGAACTTATGGCGGGAGGGGGACGAGCAGTACTTC	CAWNLWREGDEQYF
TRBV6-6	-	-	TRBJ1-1	TGTGCCAGTTCGGGACTCAGCACTGAAGCTTTCTTT	CASSGLSTEAFF
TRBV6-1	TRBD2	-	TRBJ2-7	TGTGCCAGCAGTGAACCGACTAGCGGGAAGAACGAGCAGTACTTC	CASSEPTSGKNEQYF
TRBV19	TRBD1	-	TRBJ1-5	TGTGCCAGTAGTCCGGGACAGAATCAGCCCCAGCATTTT	CASSPGQNQPQHF
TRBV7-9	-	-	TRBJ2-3	TGTGCCAGCAGCTTAGGCTCGGGACTCCAGCCCACAGATACGCAGTATTTT	CASSLGSGLQPTDTQYF
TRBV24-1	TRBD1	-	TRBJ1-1	TGTGCCACCAGTGACAGGGGGTCGAACACTGAAGCTTTCTTT	CATSDRGSNTEAFF
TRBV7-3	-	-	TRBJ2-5	TGTGCCAGCAGCCAACAGGGTGGAGAGACCCAGTACTTC	CASSQQGGETQYF
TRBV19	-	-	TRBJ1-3	TGTGCCAGTAGTCAGGGGCAGGCGAACTCTGGAAACACCATATATTTT	CASSQGQANSGNTIYF
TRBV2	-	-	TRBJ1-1	TGTGCCAGCAGTCCCGGGACATATCTGAACACTGAAGCTTTCTTT	CASSPGTYLNTEAFF
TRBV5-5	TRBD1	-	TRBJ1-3	TGTGCCAGCAGCTTCGGGACAGGCTCTGGAAACACCATATATTTT	CASSFGTGSGNTIYF
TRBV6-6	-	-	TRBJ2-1	TGTGCCAGCAGTTACTCTATTGAGCAGTTCTTC	CASSYSIEQFF
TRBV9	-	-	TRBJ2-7	TGTGCCAGCAGCGTAGATTCCGGTACCTACGAGCAGTACTTC	CASSVDSGTYEQYF
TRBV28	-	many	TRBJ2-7	TGTGCCAGCAGGCTAGACCAGCTGCCCTCCTACGAGCAGTACTTC	CASRLDQLPSYEQYF